The 8 T cell receptor beta chains listed next were all sequenced from one sample in a study of T cell changes during pregnancy in multiple sclerosis. Data came from immunoSEQ multiplex PCR; TCRdb stores just in-frame clones and leaves some out. The data contain approximately 110,000 clones, approximately 90% of them seen just once; the ten biggest clones take up about 3%. Sample: peripheral blood, taken after pregnancy. The receptors come from a female donor with multiple sclerosis, enrolled in a pregnancy study.

The rearrangement links TRBV2 to TRBJ1-1, with 9 positions matching TRBD1. The J segment lost 11 bases and the V segment lost 7 bases, leaving 11 bases of the junction unmatched. Germline loops: CDR1 SNHLY, CDR2 FYNNEI. The CDR3 is 13 amino acids. In DNA, the CDR3 is TGTGCCAGCAAGAAGGGACAGGGTGGGGAGGCTTTCTTT. Encoded protein: CASKKGQGGEAFF.

This clone was seen just once. CDR3 nucleotide sequence: TGTGCCAGCAGCTTGACCGGGACAGGGGAGAATCAGCCCCAGCATTTT. It yields the protein CASSLTGTGENQPQHF. The rearrangement links TRBV5-5 to TRBJ1-5; 10 positions agree with TRBD1. CDR1 is SGHKS, CDR2 YYEKEE, per germline (reference sequence). The J segment lost 4 bases and the V segment lost 1 base, leaving 5 bases of the junction unmatched. The CDR3 loop spans 16 amino acids. Together with reference TRBV5-5 and TRBJ1-5, the CDR3 gives the full variable domain: DAGVTQSPTHLIKTRGQQVTLRCSPISGHKSVSWYQQVLGQGPQFIFQYYEKEERGRGNFPDRFSARQFPNYSSELNVNALLLGDSALYLCASSLTGTGENQPQHFGDGTRLSIL.

The rearrangement joins TRBV25-1 to TRBJ1-1; D is unresolved. CDR3 size: 14 residues. Germline V gene lookup returns CDR1 MGHDK and CDR2 SYGVNS. The V and J ends lost 1 base and 3 bases respectively, with 9 bases between them. The CDR3 region has the DNA TGTGCCAGCAGTGAATTGCTGGCGGACACTGAAGCTTTCTTT. It codes for CASSELLADTEAFF.

The chain carries TRBV18 and TRBJ2-7; the D gene is possibly TRBD2 (7 bases). Germline loops: CDR1 KGHSH, CDR2 LQKENI. CDR3 length: 15 residues. V was trimmed by 3 bases and J by 5 bases, leaving 17 bases between them. CDR3 region: CASSPPRGASDEQYF. CDR3 coding DNA: TGTGCCAGCTCACCCCCCCGGGGGGCGTCAGACGAGCAGTACTTC.

V and J are TRBV5-6 and TRBJ2-3; 10 nucleotides match TRBD2. V gave up 2 bases and J gave up 6 bases; unmatched junction bases: 6. The germline CDR1 and CDR2 sequences are SGHDT and YYEEEE. The CDR3 spans 15 residues. The CDR3 nucleotides read TGTGCCAGCAGCTTAGCAGCGGGGGGGGCGGATACGCAGTATTTT. It specifies CASSLAAGGADTQYF.

The rearrangement links TRBV7-2 to TRBJ2-7; 8 bases are a match to TRBD2. This CDR3 has 14 residues. After removal of 5 bases from V and 5 bases from J, the junction contained 8 bases not matched to a gene. Germline assignment: CDR1 SGHTA and CDR2 FQGNSA. CDR3 DNA sequence: TGTGCCAGCAGCCAAGGGGGACTAGTCGACGAGCAGTACTTC. As protein: CASSQGGLVDEQYF.

Points on this clone: The junction departs from germline at one end; a sequencing error may be responsible. The chain combines TRBV29-1 with TRBJ2-7, with TRBD1 as a possible D gene (5 bases). CDR3 length equals 14 residues. In germline, CDR1 is SQVTM, CDR2 ANQGSEA. The CDR3, as DNA: TGCAGCGTAGAAGCCGGACACCCCCCCTACGAGCAGTACTTC. It is translated as CSVEAGHPPYEQYF.

The CDR3: CASSPDLNEQYF. CDR3 nucleotides: TGTGCCAGCAGCCCCGACTTAAACGAGCAGTACTTC. The chain employs TRBV7-9 and TRBJ2-7; D is unclear. V lost 5 bases, J lost 5 bases, and 10 bases lay in between. This CDR3 is built from 12 residues. Germline V gene lookup returns CDR1 SEHNR and CDR2 FQNEAQ (reference sequence).